The 23 T cell receptor beta chains below all came from one sample that was sequenced in a study of beta chain features in type 1 diabetes. Broader study findings: Patients with Type 1 diabetes showed moderately but significantly shorter TCRB CDR3s in all four CD4+ subsets.

These TCRs' antigens remain unknown. Expressed TCRB transcripts were sequenced because the isolated RNA had all been reverse transcribed beforehand. Produced via immunoSEQ multiplex PCR; TCRdb's table is partial and in-frame only. The profile shows almost 350,000 clones, 9.3% of them singletons. The source material was central memory CD4+ T cells from blood. These receptors all come from a young man with type 1 diabetes.

This clone was counted a few times. The chain has TRBV25-1 and TRBJ1-2; TRBD1 is a possible D gene (5 bases). Trimming stripped 6 bases from V and 4 bases from J, with 15 bases between. The CDR3 consists of 14 residues. Germline V CDR1 and CDR2: MGHDK, SYGVNS. The CDR3 sequence: CASRPDGGTYGYTF. CDR3 coding DNA: TGTGCCAGCAGACCAGATGGGGGGACCTATGGCTACACCTTC.

This chain joins TRBV18 and TRBJ1-1; possibly TRBD1 for D (6 bases). This CDR3 is built from 12 residues. CDR1 is KGHSH, CDR2 LQKENI, per germline. V shed 3 bases and J shed 11 bases, with 13 bases lying between them. The CDR3 DNA reads as TGTGCCAGCTCACCCACGGACAGATTCGCTTTCTTT. Translated, it gives CASSPTDRFAFF. Together with reference TRBV18 and TRBJ1-1, the CDR3 gives the full variable domain: NAGVMQNPRHLVRRRGQEARLRCSPMKGHSHVYWYRQLPEEGLKFMVYLQKENIIDESGMPKERFSAEFPKEGPSILRIQQVVRGDSAAYFCASSPTDRFAFFGQGTRLTVV.

The rearrangement uses TRBV9 and TRBJ2-3, with no clear D. V was trimmed by 4 bases and J by 4 bases, leaving 22 bases between them. This CDR3 region has 17 residues. Germline V lookup: CDR1 SGDLS, CDR2 YYNGEE. The CDR3 DNA reads TGTGCCAGCAGCAGCGACCCTCGCATGGGCTTCGCAGATACGCAGTATTTT. It yields the protein CASSSDPRMGFADTQYF.

The chain has TRBV29-1 and TRBJ1-1, with D perhaps TRBD1 (6 bases). Germline loops: CDR1 SQVTM, CDR2 ANQGSEA. CDR3 length equals 12 residues. CDR3 in amino acids: CGLLAGAHEAFF. The CDR3 DNA reads as TGCGGCTTACTCGCAGGGGCCCATGAAGCTTTCTTT.

This clone occurred a few times. V gene TRBV7-6 combines with J gene TRBJ2-1, with D possibly TRBD2 on 6 matching bases. Looked up from germline, CDR1 is SGHVS and CDR2 is FNYEAQ. Deletions cut 5 bases from V and 5 bases from J, with 13 bases between. The CDR3 length is 14 residues. CDR3 amino acids: CASSRSGQNNEQFF. For the CDR3, the DNA is TGTGCCAGCAGCCGAAGCGGGCAGAACAATGAGCAGTTCTTC.

This clone was seen a few times. J is TRBJ2-5 and V is TRBV9; D gene unclear. This CDR3 contains 14 residues. The V end was cut by 3 bases, the J end by 4 bases, with 13 bases between. Germline loops: CDR1 SGDLS, CDR2 YYNGEE. Here the CDR3 DNA reads TGTGCCAGCAGCGCCTCCGCCACTGGAGAGACCCAGTACTTC. Protein sequence: CASSASATGETQYF.

This clone was counted once. V gene TRBV9 combines with J gene TRBJ1-6; a possible D gene is TRBD1 (5 bases). Trimming left V 4 bases short and J 8 bases short, with 16 bases between. Germline V CDR1 and CDR2: SGDLS, YYNGEE. This CDR3 has 15 amino acids. Here the CDR3 DNA reads TGTGCCAGCAGCATTGGTGGGGACCGTCATTCACCCCTCCACTTT. Amino acids: CASSIGGDRHSPLHF.

There are a few counts of this clone. V gene TRBV7-2 combines with J gene TRBJ1-4; D unresolved. CDR3 length: 16 amino acids. V was cut by 3 bases and J by 7 bases, with 18 bases left in between. The germline gives CDR1 SGHTA, CDR2 FQGNSA. The DNA of the CDR3 is TGTGCCAGCAGCTTTGACCAGCCGAGGGCGGGTGAAAAACTGTTTTTT. Translated: CASSFDQPRAGEKLFF.

This clone has ten or more counts. The chain is built from TRBV10-3 and TRBJ1-1; maybe TRBD1 (5 bases). This CDR3 spans 13 amino acids. Deletions cut 4 bases from V and 3 bases from J, with 9 bases between. CDR1 is ENHRY and CDR2 is SYGVKD in the germline V gene. The CDR3 is CAISAQGDTEAFF. In DNA, the CDR3 is TGTGCCATCAGTGCCCAGGGAGACACTGAAGCTTTCTTT.

The CDR3: CASSVGGSSYEQYF. As DNA, the CDR3 is TGTGCCAGCAGCGTAGGTGGGAGCTCCTACGAGCAGTACTTC. The genes are TRBV9 and TRBJ2-7; tentative D call: TRBD2 (5 bases). V lost 0 bases and J 0 bases, leaving 7 bases between the germline ends. CDR1 and CDR2 from the germline V gene are SGDLS and YYNGEE. This CDR3 region has 14 residues.

The chain recombines TRBV5-1 with TRBJ1-1, with D maybe TRBD1 (5 bases). The CDR3 runs 15 residues. Between the trimmed V and J ends, which lost 0 bases and 6 bases, there was a span of 15 bases. The germline gives CDR1 SGHRS, CDR2 YFSETQ. The DNA for the CDR3 is TGCGCCAGCAGCTTGGAGGCAGGGAGGAGGGCTGAAGCTTTCTTT. Translation gives CASSLEAGRRAEAFF.

This clone was observed at least ten times. J is TRBJ2-3 and V is TRBV10-3; no firm D call. CDR3 length: 14 residues. The germline V and J ends were trimmed by 6 bases and 0 bases, with 10 bases remaining between them. The germline V gene encodes CDR1 ENHRY and CDR2 SYGVKD. CDR3 bases: TGTGCCATCAGCCAAATGACTAGCACAGATACGCAGTATTTT. It codes for CAISQMTSTDTQYF.

This chain connects TRBV2 to TRBJ1-5; D uncertain. CDR1 is SNHLY and CDR2 is FYNNEI in the germline V gene. Deletions cut 1 base from V and 0 bases from J, with 10 bases between. This CDR3 is built from 16 residues. The chain's CDR3 is CASSEGTVYSNQPQHF. CDR3 in DNA: TGTGCCAGCAGTGAAGGGACGGTCTATAGCAATCAGCCCCAGCATTTT.

There are a few counts of this clone. The chain uses TRBV7-8 and TRBJ1-5; tentative D call: TRBD1 (6 bases). In germline, CDR1 is SGHVS, CDR2 FQNEAQ. CDR3 length equals 14 residues. The V gene lost 1 base and the J gene lost 4 bases, with 8 bases spanning the gap. The CDR3 reads CASSLEDSNQPQHF. CDR3 DNA sequence: TGTGCCAGCAGCTTAGAGGACAGTAATCAGCCCCAGCATTTT.

This clone came up a few times. This rearrangement joins TRBV7-9 to TRBJ2-3; the D is unclear. The germline V and J ends were trimmed by 2 bases and 3 bases, with 12 bases remaining between them. The V gene's germline CDR1 is SEHNR and CDR2 FQNEAQ (reference sequence). The CDR3 totals 15 residues. The CDR3 nucleotides are TGTGCCAGCAGCTTAAATGGGCAGGAAACAGATACGCAGTATTTT. Residues: CASSLNGQETDTQYF.

In this sample, this clone turned up a few times. CDR3 coding DNA: TGTGCCAGCTCACCTCTGTCGGGGGCGAATGAAAAACTGTTTTTT. It codes for CASSPLSGANEKLFF. This sequence joins TRBV18 and TRBJ1-4; a weak D match, TRBD1 (6 bases). Germline CDR1 reads KGHSH; CDR2 reads LQKENI. CDR3 length equals 15 residues. V gave up 3 bases and J gave up 5 bases, with 13 bases separating them.

This clone was seen only a few times. V is TRBV21-1 and J is TRBJ2-7; the listed D gene, TRBD2, was not tested against the DNA. TRBV21-1 is a documented pseudogene. The CDR3 loop spans 17 amino acids. DNA of the CDR3: TGTGCCAGCAGCAAAGATAGGCCGTCGGTCGGAGGCTACGAGCAGTACTTC. It translates to CASSKDRPSVGGYEQYF.

The rearrangement joins TRBV2 to TRBJ1-1; no clear D. This CDR3 is 14 amino acids long. Germline V gene lookup returns CDR1 SNHLY and CDR2 FYNNEI. Trimming left V 4 bases short and J 1 base short, with 10 bases between. The CDR3 sequence: CASSVEPWNTEAFF. The CDR3 DNA reads as TGTGCCAGCAGTGTCGAACCCTGGAACACTGAAGCTTTCTTT.

J is TRBJ1-4 and V is TRBV30, with TRBD1 as a possible D gene (5 bases). Trimming shortened V by 1 base and J by 7 bases, and 13 bases separated the two germline ends. In germline, CDR1 is GTSNPN, CDR2 SVGIG (reference sequence). This CDR3 contains 14 residues. The CDR3 loop reads CAWSEDNRSEKLFF. DNA for the CDR3: TGTGCCTGGAGTGAGGACAATAGGAGTGAAAAACTGTTTTTT. Full variable domain (rest looked up from reference TRBV30 and TRBJ1-4): SQTIHQWPATLVQPVGSPLSLECTVEGTSNPNLYWYRQAAGRGLQLLFYSVGIGQISSEVPQNLSASRPQDRQFILSSKKLLLSDSGFYLCAWSEDNRSEKLFFGSGTQLSVL.

This clone came up a few times. V gene TRBV7-2 combines with J gene TRBJ2-3; no reliable D call. CDR1 and CDR2 from the germline V gene are SGHTA and FQGNSA. Trimming stripped 3 bases from V and 0 bases from J, with 4 bases between. The CDR3 is made up of 13 amino acids. CDR3 loop: CASSLESTDTQYF. DNA for the CDR3: TGTGCCAGCAGCTTGGAAAGCACAGATACGCAGTATTTT.

The CDR3 region has the DNA TGTGCCAGCTCACCAGGGACAGGGGGCCCTTCACCCCTCCACTTT. Protein product: CASSPGTGGPSPLHF. The V and J genes are TRBV18 and TRBJ1-6; 12 bases line up with TRBD1. Per the germline V gene, CDR1 is KGHSH and CDR2 is LQKENI. This CDR3 has 15 amino acids. With 2 bases clipped from V and 9 bases from J, the junction kept 2 bases outside the gene matches. The variable domain in full, with the rest retrieved from reference TRBV18 and TRBJ1-6, is NAGVMQNPRHLVRRRGQEARLRCSPMKGHSHVYWYRQLPEEGLKFMVYLQKENIIDESGMPKERFSAEFPKEGPSILRIQQVVRGDSAAYFCASSPGTGGPSPLHFGNGTRLTVT.

This clone has just a few counts. This chain links TRBV15 with TRBJ2-5; TRBD2 might be the D (5 bases). CDR3 size: 15 residues. CDR1 LNHNV and CDR2 YYDKDF come from the germline V gene (reference sequence). Trimming removed 0 bases at V and 2 bases at J, with 10 bases between. The DNA for the CDR3 is TGTGCCACCAGCAGAGATGGACTGGATCAAGAGACCCAGTACTTC. Its translation is CATSRDGLDQETQYF.

The rearrangement uses TRBV10-3 and TRBJ1-1, with D unclear. CDR3 size: 13 residues. Germline V CDR1 and CDR2: ENHRY, SYGVKD. Trimming cost V 7 bases and J 0 bases, with 9 bases left between them. The CDR3 nucleotides are TGTGCCATCACGGCGGGGATGAACACTGAAGCTTTCTTT. This sequence encodes CAITAGMNTEAFF.